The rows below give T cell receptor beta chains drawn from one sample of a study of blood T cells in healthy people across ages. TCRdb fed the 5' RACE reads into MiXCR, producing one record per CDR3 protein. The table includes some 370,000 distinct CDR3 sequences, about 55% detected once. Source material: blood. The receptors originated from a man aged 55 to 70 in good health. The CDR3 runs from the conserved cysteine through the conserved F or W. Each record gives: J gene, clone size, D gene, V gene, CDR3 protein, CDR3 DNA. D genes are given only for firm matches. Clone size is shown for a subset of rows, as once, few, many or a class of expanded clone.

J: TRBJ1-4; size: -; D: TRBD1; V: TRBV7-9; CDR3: CASSVTGTGVEKLFF; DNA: TGTGCCAGCAGCGTTACCGGGACAGGGGTGGAAAAACTGTTTTTT
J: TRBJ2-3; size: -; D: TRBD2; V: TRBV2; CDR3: CASTLPGLGMADTQYF; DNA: TGTGCCAGCACCCTACCGGGACTAGGGATGGCAGATACGCAGTATTTT
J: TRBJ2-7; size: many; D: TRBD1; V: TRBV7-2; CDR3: CASSTTGRQGEQYF; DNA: TGTGCCAGCAGCACGACAGGGAGACAAGGCGAGCAGTACTTC
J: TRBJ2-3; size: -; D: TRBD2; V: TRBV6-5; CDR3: CASRLNPSGRADTQYF; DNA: TGTGCCAGCAGACTCAATCCTAGCGGGAGGGCCGATACGCAGTATTTT
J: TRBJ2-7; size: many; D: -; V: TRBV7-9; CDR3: CASSYVLGAYEQYF; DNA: TGTGCCAGCAGCTATGTCCTAGGGGCCTACGAGCAGTACTTC
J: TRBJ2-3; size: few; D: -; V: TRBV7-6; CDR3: CASSPPPGLTQYF; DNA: TGTGCCAGCAGCCCCCCTCCCGGGTTGACGCAGTATTTT
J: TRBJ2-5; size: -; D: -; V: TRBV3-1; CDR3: CASSQDAGDGSTQYF; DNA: TGTGCCAGCAGCCAAGACGCCGGGGACGGGTCAACCCAGTACTTC
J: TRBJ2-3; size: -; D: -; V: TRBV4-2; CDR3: CASSQDQSTDTQYF; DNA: TGTGCCAGCAGCCAAGATCAGAGCACAGATACGCAGTATTTT
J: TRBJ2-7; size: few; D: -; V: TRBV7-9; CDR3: CASSDTGTGAHEQYF; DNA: TGTGCCAGCAGCGATACCGGGACGGGGGCCCACGAGCAGTACTTC
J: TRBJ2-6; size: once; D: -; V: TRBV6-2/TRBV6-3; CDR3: CASARRGASGANVLTF; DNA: TGTGCCAGCGCCAGAAGGGGGGCCTCTGGGGCCAACGTCCTGACTTTC
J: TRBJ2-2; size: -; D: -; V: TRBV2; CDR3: CASSEARPSTGELFF; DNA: TGTGCCAGCAGTGAGGCTCGCCCGAGCACCGGGGAGCTGTTTTTT
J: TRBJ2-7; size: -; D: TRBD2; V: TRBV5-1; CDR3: CASRTSAGNHEQYF; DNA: TGCGCCAGCAGAACTAGCGCAGGTAACCATGAGCAGTACTTC
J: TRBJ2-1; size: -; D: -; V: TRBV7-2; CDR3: CASSLGSPQSSYNEQFF; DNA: TGTGCCAGCAGCTTAGGTTCCCCCCAGTCGTCCTACAATGAGCAGTTCTTC
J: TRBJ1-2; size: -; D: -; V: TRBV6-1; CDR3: CASSEGPSPTYGYTF; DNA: TGTGCCAGCAGTGAAGGTCCCAGCCCAACCTATGGCTACACCTTC
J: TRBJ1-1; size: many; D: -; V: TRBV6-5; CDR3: CASRSVTNTEAFF; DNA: TGTGCCAGCAGGTCGGTGACGAACACTGAAGCTTTCTTT
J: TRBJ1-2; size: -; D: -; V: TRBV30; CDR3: CAWRGAQPYGYTF; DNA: TGTGCCTGGAGAGGGGCCCAGCCTTATGGCTACACCTTC
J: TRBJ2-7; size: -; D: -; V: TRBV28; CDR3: CASIGSPIGSYEQYF; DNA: TGTGCCAGCATCGGGAGTCCGATCGGCTCCTACGAGCAGTACTTC
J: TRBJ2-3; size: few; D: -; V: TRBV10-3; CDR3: CAISESQQPDTQYF; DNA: TGTGCCATCAGTGAGTCGCAGCAGCCAGATACGCAGTATTTT
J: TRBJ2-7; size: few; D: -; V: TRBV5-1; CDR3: CASSSGHSYEQYF; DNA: TGCGCCAGCAGCTCCGGGCATTCCTACGAGCAGTACTTC
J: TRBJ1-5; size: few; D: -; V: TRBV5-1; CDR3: CASSSGNSNQPQHF; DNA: TGCGCCAGCAGCTCGGGAAATAGCAATCAGCCCCAGCATTTT
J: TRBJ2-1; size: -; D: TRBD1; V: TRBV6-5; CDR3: CATLDPGTGEFF; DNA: TGTGCCACCTTGGACCCCGGGACAGGGGAGTTCTTC
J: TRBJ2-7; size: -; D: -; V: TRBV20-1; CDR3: CSARAEPAGAPYEQYF; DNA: TGCAGTGCTAGAGCCGAACCCGCAGGGGCCCCCTACGAGCAGTACTTC
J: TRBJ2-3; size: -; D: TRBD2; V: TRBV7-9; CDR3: CTSSLDPRLAAGTDTQYF; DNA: TGTACCAGCAGCTTAGATCCGCGACTAGCGGCGGGCACAGATACGCAGTATTTT
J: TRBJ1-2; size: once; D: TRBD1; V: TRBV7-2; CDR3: CASSPTGDHGYTF; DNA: TGTGCCAGCAGCCCGACAGGGGACCATGGCTACACCTTC
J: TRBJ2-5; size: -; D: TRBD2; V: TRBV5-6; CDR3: CASSLAGGGASKTQYF; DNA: TGTGCCAGCAGCTTGGCTGGCGGGGGGGCTTCGAAGACCCAGTACTTC
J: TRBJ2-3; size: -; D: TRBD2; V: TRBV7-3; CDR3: CASSPQTSGKSTDTQYF; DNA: TGTGCCAGCAGCCCCCAGACTAGCGGGAAGAGCACAGATACGCAGTATTTT
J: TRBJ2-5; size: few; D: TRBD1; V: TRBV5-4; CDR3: CASSSPSGGQETQYF; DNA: TGTGCCAGCAGCTCCCCGTCAGGGGGCCAAGAGACCCAGTACTTC
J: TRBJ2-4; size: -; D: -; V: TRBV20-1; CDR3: CSASVLAKYIQYF; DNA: TGCAGTGCTAGTGTCCTAGCCAAATACATTCAGTACTTC
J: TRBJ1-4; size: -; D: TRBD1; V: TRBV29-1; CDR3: CSVRDRGRLKDEKLFF; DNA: TGCAGCGTCCGGGACAGGGGGCGATTGAAGGATGAAAAACTGTTTTTT
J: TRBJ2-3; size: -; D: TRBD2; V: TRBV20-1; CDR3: CSARGLAGQGSTDTQYF; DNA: TGCAGTGCTAGAGGGCTAGCGGGACAAGGGTCCACAGATACGCAGTATTTT
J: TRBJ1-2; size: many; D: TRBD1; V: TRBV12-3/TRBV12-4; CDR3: CASSLVAGGAKAGYTF; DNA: TGTGCCAGCAGTTTAGTGGCAGGGGGCGCAAAGGCAGGCTACACCTTC
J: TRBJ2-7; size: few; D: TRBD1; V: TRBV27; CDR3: CASSLPGTGIGEQYF; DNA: TGTGCCAGCAGTCTCCCAGGGACAGGGATTGGCGAGCAGTACTTC
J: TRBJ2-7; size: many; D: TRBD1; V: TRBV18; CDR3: CASSSGQPYEQYF; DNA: TGTGCCAGCTCATCGGGACAGCCCTACGAGCAGTACTTC
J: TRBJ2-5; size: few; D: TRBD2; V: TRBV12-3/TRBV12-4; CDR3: CASSFWAGGLNEQYF; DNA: TGTGCCAGCAGTTTTTGGGCGGGAGGGCTCAATGAGCAGTACTTC
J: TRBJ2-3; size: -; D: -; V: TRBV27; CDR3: CASSSFGDTQYF; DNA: TGTGCCAGCAGCTCCTTCGGGGATACGCAGTATTTT
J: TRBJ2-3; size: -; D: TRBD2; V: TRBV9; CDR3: CASSGGLARRTDTQYF; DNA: TGTGCCAGCAGCGGCGGACTAGCGCGACGCACAGATACGCAGTATTTT
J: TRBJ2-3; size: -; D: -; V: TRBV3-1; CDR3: CASSRGPTQSDTQYF; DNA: TGTGCCAGCAGCCGAGGACCGACACAATCGGATACGCAGTATTTT
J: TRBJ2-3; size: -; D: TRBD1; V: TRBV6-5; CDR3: CASSYETGGRGTQYF; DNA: TGTGCCAGCAGTTACGAGACAGGGGGCCGCGGTACGCAGTATTTT
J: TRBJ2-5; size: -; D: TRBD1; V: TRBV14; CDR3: CASSQGFSTGKYQETQYF; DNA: TGTGCCAGCAGCCAGGGCTTTTCGACAGGGAAGTACCAAGAGACCCAGTACTTC
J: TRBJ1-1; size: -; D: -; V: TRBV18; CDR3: CASSPGQGMNTEAFF; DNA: TGTGCCAGCTCACCAGGTCAGGGGATGAACACTGAAGCTTTCTTT
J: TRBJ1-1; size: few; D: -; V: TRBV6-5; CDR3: CASSYGGHVNTEAFF; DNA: TGTGCCAGCAGTTACGGTGGACACGTGAACACTGAAGCTTTCTTT
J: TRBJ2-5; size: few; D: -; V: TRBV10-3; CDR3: CAIRPGDRETQYF; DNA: TGTGCCATCAGACCCGGGGACCGGGAGACCCAGTACTTC